The 9 T cell receptor beta chains below were found in one sample sequenced in a study of regulatory T cells in long-lasting Graves disease. Time point of the sample: persistent/refractory GD, antithyroid drugs over 5 years with positive TRAb. There was RNA extracted from PBMCs, and the TCR library was made from it. Building the TCR beta libraries relied on iRepertoire HTBI primers, and CDR3 regions underwent Arm-PCR. TCRdb recomputed calls from the multiplex PCR reads with MiXCR, one row per CDR3 protein. The sample includes about 660,000 distinct CDR3 sequences, about 30% seen only once; the top ten take around 40%. Sequences were derived from peripheral blood mononuclear cells (PBMCs), sampled when the disease was refractory, from a patient treated with antithyroid drugs. These receptors were taken from a female donor with Graves disease.

The gene calls are TRBV6-1 and TRBJ2-7, with TRBD1 matching 8 bases. There are 14 residues in the CDR3. Trimming at V came to 3 bases and at J to 2 bases, leaving 3 bases not matched to a gene. CDR1 is MNHNS, CDR2 SASEGT, per germline. CDR3 DNA sequence: TGTGCCAGCAGTGACAGGGGGCTAACCTACGAGCAGTACTTC. This sequence encodes CASSDRGLTYEQYF.

The table lists this clonotype with a few counts. The chain joins TRBV10-3 to TRBJ1-4, with 9 bases lining up with TRBD1. The junction had 4 bases not matched to a gene; V was cut back by 3 bases and J by 5 bases. The CDR3 sequence is 15 residues long. Germline loops: CDR1 ENHRY, CDR2 SYGVKD. This chain's CDR3 is CAISDPGQGNEKLFF. The CDR3 DNA sequence: TGTGCCATCAGTGATCCGGGACAGGGCAATGAAAAACTGTTTTTT.

This clonotype was seen only a few times. The chain couples TRBV15 to TRBJ1-2, with unresolved D. V was cut by 5 bases and J by 2 bases, with 15 bases left in between. Germline CDR1 and CDR2: LNHNV and YYDKDF (reference sequence). CDR3 length: 15 residues. Written as DNA, the CDR3 is TGTGCCACCAGCTATCCTCCGGGTGCCAACTATGGCTACACCTTC. Translated, it gives CATSYPPGANYGYTF.

In this sample, this clonotype turned up a few times. The chain is built from TRBV27 and TRBJ2-7; 11 bases are shared with TRBD2. V trimming: 6 bases; J trimming: 7 bases; junction bases outside the gene matches: 8. Germline V gives CDR1 MNHEY, CDR2 SMNVEV (reference sequence). CDR3 length: 14 amino acids. The CDR3 DNA reads TGTGCCAGCAGCCCATCTAGCGGGAGGTGGGAGCAGTACTTC. This encodes CASSPSSGRWEQYF.

This clonotype has just a few counts. This chain joins TRBV3-1 and TRBJ1-4; possibly TRBD1 for D (5 bases). Trimming removed 4 bases at V and 7 bases at J, with 7 bases between. The CDR3 totals 12 residues. The V gene's germline CDR1 is LGHDT and CDR2 YNNKEL (reference sequence). The DNA for the CDR3 is TGTGCCAGCAGCCGGGGGAGTGAAAAACTGTTTTTT. This sequence encodes CASSRGSEKLFF.

This clonotype was seen at least ten times. V and J are TRBV6-2 or TRBV6-3 and TRBJ2-5; D is uncertain. Per the germline V gene, CDR1 is MNHEY and CDR2 is SVGEGT. Trimming cost V 2 bases and J 4 bases, with 8 bases left between them. This CDR3 region has 13 residues. The CDR3 coding sequence is TGTGCCAGCAGTTACGAGTCTTCAGAGACCCAGTACTTC. Its translation: CASSYESSETQYF.

The chain recombines TRBV6-2 or TRBV6-3 with TRBJ2-7, with D possibly TRBD2 on 5 matching bases. The CDR3 is made up of 20 amino acids. Trimming stripped 0 bases from V and 0 bases from J, with 24 bases between. Germline V gene sequence: CDR1 MNHEY, CDR2 SVGEGT. In nucleotides, the CDR3 is TGTGCCAGCAGTTACTCGTATCCCAAGGGAGTGGGAAGGGCCTCCTACGAGCAGTACTTC. Translated: CASSYSYPKGVGRASYEQYF.

A few counts support this clonotype. The rearrangement links TRBV2 to TRBJ1-4; 7 bases are shared with TRBD1. CDR1 is SNHLY, CDR2 FYNNEI, per germline. The CDR3 is made up of 14 amino acids. The junction had 4 bases not matched to a gene; V was cut back by 6 bases and J by 3 bases. The CDR3 bases are TGTGCCAGCAGACAGACAGGGTCTAATGAAAAACTGTTTTTT. Its translation is CASRQTGSNEKLFF.

This chain connects TRBV12-3 or TRBV12-4 to TRBJ2-2; 12 bases match TRBD2. The V and J ends lost 3 bases and 5 bases, in that order; junction bases with no gene match: 4. CDR3 length: 16 amino acids. CDR3 in DNA: TGTGCCAGCAGTTTGCTAGCGGGAGGGAGGACCGGGGAGCTGTTTTTT. This gives the protein CASSLLAGGRTGELFF.